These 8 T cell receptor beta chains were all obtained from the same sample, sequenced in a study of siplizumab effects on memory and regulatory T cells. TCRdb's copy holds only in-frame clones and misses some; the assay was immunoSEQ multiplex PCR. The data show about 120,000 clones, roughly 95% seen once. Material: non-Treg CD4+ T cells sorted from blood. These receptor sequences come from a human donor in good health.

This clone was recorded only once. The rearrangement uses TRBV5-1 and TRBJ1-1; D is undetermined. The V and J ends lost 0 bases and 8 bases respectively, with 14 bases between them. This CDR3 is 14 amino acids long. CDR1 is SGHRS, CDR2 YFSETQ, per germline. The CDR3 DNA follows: TGCGCCAGCAGCTTGGGGGTTATCGGACCCGAAGCTTTCTTT. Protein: CASSLGVIGPEAFF. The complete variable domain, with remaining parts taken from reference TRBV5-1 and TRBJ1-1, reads KAGVTQTPRYLIKTRGQQVTLSCSPISGHRSVSWYQQTPGQGLQFLFEYFSETQRNKGNFPGRFSGRQFSNSRSEMNVSTLELGDSALYLCASSLGVIGPEAFFGQGTRLTVV.

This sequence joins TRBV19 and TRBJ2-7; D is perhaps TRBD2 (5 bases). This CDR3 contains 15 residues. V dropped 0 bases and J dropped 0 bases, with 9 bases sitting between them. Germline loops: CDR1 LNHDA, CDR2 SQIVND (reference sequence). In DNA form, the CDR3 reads TGTGCCAGTAGTATAGACGGGATTAGCTCCTACGAGCAGTACTTC. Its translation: CASSIDGISSYEQYF.

The CDR3 spells CASSPREGGSGELFF. Here the CDR3 DNA reads TGTGCCAGCTCACCACGTGAAGGGGGCAGCGGGGAGCTGTTTTTT. The chain carries TRBV18 and TRBJ2-2; TRBD1 matches 7 bases. V dropped 1 base and J dropped 7; count of bases not matched to a gene: 6. The CDR3 contains 15 residues. Germline V gene data show CDR1 as KGHSH and CDR2 as LQKENI.

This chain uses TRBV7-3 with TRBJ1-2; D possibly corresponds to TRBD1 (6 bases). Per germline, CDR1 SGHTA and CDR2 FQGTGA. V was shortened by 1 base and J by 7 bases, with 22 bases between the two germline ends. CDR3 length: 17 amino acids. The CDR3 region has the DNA TGTGCCAGCAGCTTAATGGGGTACCAGGGGAAAGCGGGTGGCTACACCTTC. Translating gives CASSLMGYQGKAGGYTF. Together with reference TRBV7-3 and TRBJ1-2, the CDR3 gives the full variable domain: GAGVSQTPSNKVTEKGKYVELRCDPISGHTALYWYRQSLGQGPEFLIYFQGTGAADDSGLPNDRFFAVRPEGSVSTLKIQRTERGDSAVYLCASSLMGYQGKAGGYTFGSGTRLTVV.

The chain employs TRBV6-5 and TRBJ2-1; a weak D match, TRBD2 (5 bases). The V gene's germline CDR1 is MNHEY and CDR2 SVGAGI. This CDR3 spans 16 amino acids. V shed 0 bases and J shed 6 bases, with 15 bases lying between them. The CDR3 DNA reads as TGTGCCAGCAGTTACTCGACCCTACTAGAGATCAATGAGCAGTTCTTC. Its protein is CASSYSTLLEINEQFF.

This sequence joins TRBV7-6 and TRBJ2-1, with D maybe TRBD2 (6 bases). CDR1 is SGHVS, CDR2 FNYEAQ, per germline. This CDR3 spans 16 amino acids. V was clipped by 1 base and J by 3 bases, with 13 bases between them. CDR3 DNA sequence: TGTGCCAGCAGCTTAGGTGGCGGGGCGTTCTACAATGAGCAGTTCTTC. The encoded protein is CASSLGGGAFYNEQFF.

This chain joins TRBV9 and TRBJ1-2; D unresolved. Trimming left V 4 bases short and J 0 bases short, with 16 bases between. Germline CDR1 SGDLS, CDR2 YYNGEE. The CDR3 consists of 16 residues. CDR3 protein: CASSLGGESTNYGYTF. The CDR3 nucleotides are TGTGCCAGCAGCTTAGGTGGTGAATCAACTAACTATGGCTACACCTTC.

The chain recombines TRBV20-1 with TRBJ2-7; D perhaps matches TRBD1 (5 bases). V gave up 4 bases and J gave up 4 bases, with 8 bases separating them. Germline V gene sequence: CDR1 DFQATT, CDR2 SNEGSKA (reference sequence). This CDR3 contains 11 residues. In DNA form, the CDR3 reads TGCAGTGCTAAATCAGGGTACGAGCAGTACTTC. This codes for CSAKSGYEQYF.